This T cell receptor beta chain derives from a study of control samples from healthy donors and cancer patients. With 0 bases removed from V and 1 base from J, the gap between germline ends came to 9 bases. The CDR3 is 16 residues long. Germline V gives CDR1 LGHNA, CDR2 YSLEER. Sequenced by immunoSEQ multiplex PCR; TCRdb stores in-frame clones only, minus some. The data hold 150,000 or so clones, with just under 95% observed a single time. Sequenced input: blood. The chain has TRBV4-3 and TRBJ1-4; unclear D gene. The clonotype comes from a man aged 40-50 years in good health. CDR3 in DNA: TGCGCCAGCAGCCAAGATTGGGGAAGAACTAATGAAAAACTGTTTTTT. The encoded protein is CASSQDWGRTNEKLFF.